These 10 T cell receptor beta chains were sequenced from one sample in a study of blood T cell repertoires in COVID-19. Profiled with immunoSEQ multiplex PCR; TCRdb holds only in-frame clones, not every one. Among 350,000 or so clones listed, approximately 88% were seen once. Sequencing was done on a sample of peripheral blood. All receptors derive from a woman under 40 with COVID-19, enrolled during active disease.

The V gene is TRBV2, the J gene TRBJ2-7; a weak D match, TRBD2 (6 bases). V was trimmed by 6 bases and J by 5 bases, leaving 11 bases between them. In germline, CDR1 is SNHLY, CDR2 FYNNEI. The length of the CDR3 is 12 residues. In DNA, the CDR3 is TGTGCCAGCAGGGGGGGACTCCACGAGCAGTACTTC. Translated, it gives CASRGGLHEQYF.

The chain employs TRBV7-2 and TRBJ1-2; the D gene is possibly TRBD1 (5 bases). The V and J ends lost 5 bases and 10 bases respectively, with 14 bases between them. CDR3 length equals 12 residues. Per the germline V gene, CDR1 is SGHTA and CDR2 is FQGNSA. The CDR3 bases are TGTGCCAGCAGCACTTTGACAGAGGTCTACACCTTC. Translating gives CASSTLTEVYTF.

The chain combines TRBV4-2 with TRBJ2-3, with 10 bases aligning to TRBD2. CDR1 is LGHNA, CDR2 YNFKEQ, per germline. This CDR3 spans 16 amino acids. V was clipped by 2 bases and J by 1 base; unmatched bases: 3. The chain's CDR3 is CASSQLGTSGTDTQYF. CDR3 coding DNA: TGTGCCAGCAGCCAACTCGGGACTAGCGGCACAGATACGCAGTATTTT.

The chain combines TRBV3-1 (or the pseudogene TRBV3-2) with TRBJ1-1, with D maybe TRBD1 (5 bases). CDR1 is LGHDT, CDR2 YNNKEL, per germline (reference sequence). CDR3 length: 14 amino acids. Deletions cut 7 bases from V and 4 bases from J, with 16 bases between. This CDR3 reads CASTPGTRATEAFF. In DNA, the CDR3 is TGTGCCAGCACCCCGGGGACTAGGGCCACTGAAGCTTTCTTT.

The rearrangement links TRBV21-1 to TRBJ2-7; the D call TRBD1 from the table was never checked on the DNA. TRBV21-1 is a pseudogene locus. This CDR3 is 14 amino acids long. The CDR3 spells CASKRQGPSYEQYF. CDR3 in DNA: TGTGCCAGCAAACGACAGGGACCCTCCTACGAGCAGTACTTC.

The genes are TRBV6-5 and TRBJ1-2, with a possible D match to TRBD1 (5 bases). Germline values: CDR1 MNHEY, CDR2 SVGAGI. Trimming took off 6 bases at V and 7 bases at J, with 15 bases between the two ends. The CDR3 loop spans 13 amino acids. CDR3 DNA sequence: TGTGCCAGCAGCTCCAGGGTCTTTGGTGGCTACACCTTC. Translating gives CASSSRVFGGYTF.

This chain connects TRBV19 to TRBJ1-2; D gene unclear. From germline, CDR1 is LNHDA and CDR2 SQIVND (reference sequence). This CDR3 spans 15 amino acids. Between the trimmed V and J ends, which lost 0 bases and 4 bases, there was a span of 12 bases. The CDR3 coding sequence is TGTGCCAGTAGTATAGAGGGAGGAGGCGCCTATGGCTACACCTTC. Translated: CASSIEGGGAYGYTF.

This chain joins TRBV9 and TRBJ1-1; TRBD1 aligns across 9 bases. The CDR3 is 12 amino acids. Germline CDR1 reads SGDLS; CDR2 reads YYNGEE. J gave up 4 bases and V 7 bases, and 2 bases lay outside the gene matches. In DNA, the CDR3 is TGTGCCAGCCGGGGACAGGGCACTGAAGCTTTCTTT. Its translation is CASRGQGTEAFF.

V gene TRBV28 combines with J gene TRBJ1-1; TRBD1 agrees at 7 bases. V shed 6 bases, J shed 5 bases, and the junction held 12 bases outside the gene matches. Per the germline V gene, CDR1 is MDHEN and CDR2 is SYDVKM. This CDR3 is built from 15 residues. For the CDR3, the DNA is TGTGCCAGCAGCGCCGTGACAGGGATCAATACTGAAGCTTTCTTT. Translating gives CASSAVTGINTEAFF.

The chain couples TRBV15 to TRBJ2-4; maybe TRBD1 (5 bases). V gave up 1 base and J gave up 13 bases, with 8 bases separating them. Germline V gene lookup returns CDR1 LNHNV and CDR2 YYDKDF (reference sequence). This CDR3 spans 11 amino acids. The CDR3 DNA reads as TGTGCCACCAGCAGAGTTGACAGACAGTACTTC. Amino acid sequence: CATSRVDRQYF.